Described below is a single T cell receptor (beta chain) sequence and its context. Its antigen is unidentified. CDR1 is MNHEY, CDR2 SMNVEV, per germline (reference sequence). The V and J ends lost 3 bases and 2 bases respectively, with 13 bases between them. This CDR3 comprises 16 residues. These data originate in a study of cytomegalovirus exposure and HLA in healthy donors. Study information: Early released data comprised some 91 million unique TCRs from HLA-typed donors. General study results and limits: Listed as cytomegalovirus-associated were around 160 TCR beta chains. An apparent linkage of common viral pathogens to several of the most significant clusters emerged in a later analysis. Researchers reported in a later analysis that a missense DCLRE1C variant was tied to TCR beta V- and J-gene trimming.

The PCR was carried out with 60 Vbeta primers and 13 Jbeta primers. Assay used: immunoSEQ multiplex PCR; TCRdb lists only in-frame clones, some missing. The sample carries 100,000 to 150,000 clones, about three quarters recorded once. Sequenced input: PBMCs. This sequence joins TRBV27 and TRBJ2-2; a weak D match, TRBD2 (6 bases). The source is a woman aged 30 to 39 in good health and CMV-seronegative. This CDR3 is CASSFWWGENTGELFF. CDR3 nucleotide sequence: TGTGCCAGCAGTTTTTGGTGGGGGGAAAACACCGGGGAGCTGTTTTTT.